Sequencing of this T cell receptor beta chain was carried out in a study of T cells in Graves' hyperthyroidism and ophthalmopathy. Study-wide findings and caveats: The model forecast ophthalmopathy, anticipating it by a median about 6.5 months before onset.

The source material, RNA transcripts, was used to amplify TCR beta CDR3 regions. A first-round RT-PCR of the TCR CDR3 used the HTBI primer set. One entry per CDR3 protein, called by TCRdb with MiXCR from the multiplex PCR reads. Of around 450,000 distinct CDR3 sequences in the sample, less than 20% were seen once. This clonotype appeared a few times. The antigen is undetermined. Any patient presenting with uncontrolled infection, other autoimmune disease, pregnancy or lactation was left out. The germline gives CDR1 MNHEY, CDR2 SVGAGI. V was shortened by 0 bases and J by 6 bases, with 19 bases between the two germline ends. This CDR3 contains 17 residues.

The chain carries TRBV6-5 and TRBJ2-3; the D gene is possibly TRBD1 (6 bases). Sequencing was performed on blood. The receptor was derived from a woman aged 18-30 years with Graves' hyperthyroidism. The CDR3 region is CASSYSPTGSLPDTQYF. DNA for the CDR3: TGTGCCAGCAGTTACTCGCCTACAGGGTCCCTCCCGGATACGCAGTATTTT.